The 22 T cell receptor beta chains reported below all come from one sample, sequenced in a study of blood T cell repertoires in COVID-19. Profiled with immunoSEQ multiplex PCR; TCRdb holds only in-frame clones, not every one. Counted here are 25,000 to 30,000 clones, roughly nine tenths occurring once; the ten biggest clones make up about a sixth. Material: peripheral blood. The source of these receptors is a human donor in a cohort sampled during active COVID-19.

This clone was recorded only once. The J gene is TRBJ2-1, the V gene TRBV7-9; D gene unclear. This CDR3 region has 13 residues. With 1 base removed from V and 4 bases from J, the gap between germline ends came to 5 bases. Looked up from germline, CDR1 is SEHNR and CDR2 is FQNEAQ (reference sequence). CDR3: CASSLGDYNEQFF. Written as DNA, the CDR3 is TGTGCCAGCAGCTTAGGAGATTACAATGAGCAGTTCTTC.

This chain links TRBV5-4 with TRBJ2-1; TRBD2 might be the D (6 bases). V lost 0 bases and J 4 bases, leaving 17 bases between the germline ends. Germline V CDR1 and CDR2: SGHNT, YYREEE (reference sequence). This CDR3 comprises 17 residues. Here the CDR3 DNA reads TGTGCCAGCAGCTTGGCCGGGGGTAGCGGATCGTACAATGAGCAGTTCTTC. Its protein is CASSLAGGSGSYNEQFF. The variable domain in full, with the rest retrieved from reference TRBV5-4 and TRBJ2-1, is ETGVTQSPTHLIKTRGQQVTLRCSSQSGHNTVSWYQQALGQGPQFIFQYYREEENGRGNFPPRFSGLQFPNYSSELNVNALELDDSALYLCASSLAGGSGSYNEQFFGPGTRLTVL.

This sequence joins TRBV27 and TRBJ2-2, with D maybe TRBD2 (5 bases). This CDR3 contains 18 residues. Germline V gene sequence: CDR1 MNHEY, CDR2 SMNVEV (reference sequence). V was pared by 6 bases and J by 0 bases, with 20 bases between. CDR3 amino acids: CASRLGASGFTNTGELFF. DNA of the CDR3: TGTGCCAGCAGATTGGGAGCCTCAGGATTTACGAACACCGGGGAGCTGTTTTTT.

The J gene is TRBJ1-1, the V gene TRBV19; the match to TRBD1 covers 7 bases. V lost 6 bases to trimming and J lost 0 bases; unmatched junction nucleotides: 4. Germline CDR1 is LNHDA and CDR2 is SQIVND (reference sequence). The CDR3 is 14 residues long. The DNA of the CDR3 is TGTGCCAGTAGCAGACAGGGCATGAACACTGAAGCTTTCTTT. This gives the protein CASSRQGMNTEAFF.

The rearrangement links TRBV2 to TRBJ1-2; no reliable D call. Germline lookup yields CDR1 SNHLY and CDR2 FYNNEI. Deletions cut 6 bases from V and 3 bases from J, with 11 bases between. This CDR3 spans 13 amino acids. This chain's CDR3 is CASRSGGDYGYTF. CDR3 bases: TGTGCCAGCAGAAGTGGCGGAGACTATGGCTACACCTTC.

The rearrangement joins TRBV5-4 to TRBJ1-2, with TRBD1 identical over 8 bases. Germline V CDR1 and CDR2: SGHNT, YYREEE (reference sequence). The CDR3 has 14 amino acids. The V segment lost 2 bases and the J segment 8 bases; nucleotides outside the gene matches: 8. This CDR3 reads CASSLRRGLEGYTF. The CDR3 nucleotides are TGTGCCAGCAGCTTACGCAGGGGGCTAGAGGGCTACACCTTC.

V is TRBV28 and J is TRBJ1-2; the D is unclear. Between the trimmed V and J ends, which lost 2 bases and 7 bases, there was a span of 11 bases. The CDR3 length is 13 residues. The germline gives CDR1 MDHEN, CDR2 SYDVKM. The CDR3 DNA follows: TGTGCCAGCAGTTTAGTCGCGGGTGGTGGCTACACCTTC. This gives the protein CASSLVAGGGYTF.

The rearrangement uses TRBV3-1 (or the pseudogene TRBV3-2) and TRBJ1-1, with D unclear. There are 14 residues in the CDR3. The germline V gene has CDR1 LGHDT and CDR2 YNNKEL (reference sequence). Trimming shortened V by 0 bases and J by 8 bases, and 13 bases separated the two germline ends. The CDR3 DNA reads as TGTGCCAGCAGCCAAGAAGGAGGGTTCGGGGAAGCTTTCTTT. Its protein product is CASSQEGGFGEAFF.

This chain links TRBV9 with TRBJ1-5; D call uncertain. CDR1 is SGDLS and CDR2 is YYNGEE in the germline V gene. Trimming cost V 4 bases and J 4 bases, with 12 bases left between them. The CDR3 is 14 residues long. This chain's CDR3 is CASSLGNGNQPQHF. CDR3 bases: TGTGCCAGCAGCCTGGGCAATGGGAATCAGCCCCAGCATTTT.

The chain combines TRBV9 with TRBJ2-7; unclear D gene. Trimming left V 3 bases short and J 2 bases short, with 3 bases between. The CDR3 consists of 11 residues. CDR1 and CDR2 from the germline V gene are SGDLS and YYNGEE. CDR3 residues: CASSATYEQYF. DNA of the CDR3: TGTGCCAGCAGCGCCACCTACGAGCAGTACTTC.

The rearrangement joins TRBV5-4 to TRBJ2-5, with 11 positions matching TRBD1. The CDR3 spans 15 residues. Germline CDR1 SGHNT, CDR2 YYREEE (reference sequence). Trimming at V came to 4 bases and at J to 4 bases, leaving 6 bases not matched to a gene. The CDR3: CASSPQGQGGETQYF. In nucleotides, the CDR3 is TGTGCCAGCAGCCCCCAGGGACAGGGGGGAGAGACCCAGTACTTC.

This chain uses TRBV9 with TRBJ2-1, with TRBD2 identical over 7 bases. V lost 2 bases, J lost 2 bases, and 4 bases stayed unmatched. CDR1 and CDR2 (germline): SGDLS, YYNGEE. The CDR3 contains 15 residues. Here the CDR3 DNA reads TGTGCCAGCAGCGTTGATCTAGCGGCCTACAATGAGCAGTTCTTC. It specifies CASSVDLAAYNEQFF.

The chain combines TRBV4-1 with TRBJ2-7, with 8 bases aligning to TRBD1. The CDR3 consists of 15 residues. Trimming cost V 0 bases and J 5 bases; bases outside gene matches: 6. Germline lookup yields CDR1 MGHRA and CDR2 YSYEKL. The chain's CDR3 is CASSQDPVTGDEQYF. In DNA form, the CDR3 reads TGCGCCAGCAGCCAAGACCCCGTGACAGGGGACGAGCAGTACTTC.

The chain uses TRBV7-2 and TRBJ1-4; the match to TRBD1 covers 10 bases. Trimming removed 3 bases from V and 8 bases from J; junction bases left unmatched: 6. Germline V gene sequence: CDR1 SGHTA, CDR2 FQGNSA. CDR3 length: 15 amino acids. CDR3 in DNA: TGTGCCAGCAGCTTTCGACAGGGGGCGGGGGAAAAACTGTTTTTT. Residues: CASSFRQGAGEKLFF. The entire variable domain, with the rest obtained from reference TRBV7-2 and TRBJ1-4, is as follows: GAGVSQSPSNKVTEKGKDVELRCDPISGHTALYWYRQSLGQGLEFLIYFQGNSAPDKSGLPSDRFSAERTGGSVSTLTIQRTQQEDSAVYLCASSFRQGAGEKLFFGSGTQLSVL.

The gene calls are TRBV5-1 and TRBJ2-7; 9 bases are shared with TRBD2. This CDR3 contains 20 residues. CDR1 is SGHRS, CDR2 YFSETQ, per germline. The ends lost 0 bases at V and 2 bases at J; junction bases unmatched: 18. The CDR3 loop is CASSLGDRNLREGTTYEQYF. The DNA for the CDR3 is TGCGCCAGCAGCTTGGGCGATAGGAATTTGCGGGAGGGCACCACCTACGAGCAGTACTTC.

The CDR3 here is CASSPVRRNEQYF. Written as DNA, the CDR3 is TGTGCCAGCAGCCCGGTCCGGAGGAACGAGCAGTACTTC. The chain uses TRBV13 and TRBJ2-7; tentatively, D is TRBD2 (5 bases). Trimming removed 5 bases from V and 5 bases from J, with 13 bases in between. The germline V gene encodes CDR1 PRHDT and CDR2 FYEKMQ (reference sequence). This CDR3 is 13 amino acids long.

The chain uses TRBV5-1 and TRBJ2-4; D not resolved. This CDR3 has 13 residues. CDR1 is SGHRS, CDR2 YFSETQ, per germline. V lost 0 bases to trimming and J lost 7 bases, with 8 bases between them. For the CDR3, the DNA is TGCGCCAGCAGCTTGGAACCGAGGAACATTCAGTACTTC. Amino acid sequence: CASSLEPRNIQYF.

This chain uses TRBV3-1 (or the pseudogene TRBV3-2) with TRBJ2-5; 15 bases match TRBD2. This CDR3 comprises 19 residues. V shed 5 bases and J 0 bases; nucleotides not matched to a gene: 10. Germline loops: CDR1 LGHDT, CDR2 YNNKEL (reference sequence). This CDR3 reads CASSTRRTSGRGYQETQYF. The DNA for the CDR3 is TGTGCCAGCAGCACCCGGAGGACTAGCGGGAGGGGTTACCAAGAGACCCAGTACTTC.

The chain recombines TRBV6-1 with TRBJ1-2; D may be TRBD1 (6 bases). In germline, CDR1 is MNHNS, CDR2 SASEGT. Between the trimmed V and J ends, which lost 3 bases and 8 bases, there was a span of 13 bases. The CDR3 covers 13 residues. The CDR3 loop is CASSDRGTGGYTF. CDR3 bases: TGTGCCAGCAGTGACAGGGGAACGGGAGGCTACACCTTC.

J is TRBJ2-7 and V is TRBV6-5, with D tentatively TRBD2 (5 bases). CDR1 is MNHEY and CDR2 is SVGAGI in the germline V gene. Trimming pared 6 bases from V and 3 bases from J, leaving 18 bases between. The CDR3 has 15 residues. CDR3 sequence (DNA): TGTGCCAGCAGCCAGCATGACGGCGAGGGCTACGAGCAGTACTTC. This translates into CASSQHDGEGYEQYF.

The chain combines TRBV7-9 with TRBJ1-3; D is ambiguous. Looked up from germline, CDR1 is SEHNR and CDR2 is FQNEAQ (reference sequence). This CDR3 has 16 residues. V lost 4 bases and J lost 0, with 13 bases in between. The CDR3: CASSSLPSLSGNTIYF. The CDR3 coding sequence is TGTGCCAGCAGCTCCCTTCCCTCACTCTCTGGAAACACCATATATTTT.

The chain links TRBV28 to TRBJ2-7; perhaps TRBD2 as D (6 bases). The V end was cut by 5 bases, the J end by 0 bases, with 14 bases between. Germline V CDR1 and CDR2: MDHEN, SYDVKM. The CDR3 is 15 amino acids. CDR3 protein: CASSPAGGSSYEQYF. The DNA of the CDR3 is TGTGCCAGCAGTCCCGCTGGGGGGAGCTCCTACGAGCAGTACTTC.